This T cell receptor (beta chain) comes out of a study of shared clonotypes between healthy human individuals. The assay was immunoSEQ multiplex PCR, and TCRdb's table has in-frame clones only and misses some. The data show around 940,000 clones, over 75% seen once. Deletions cut 7 bases from V and 2 bases from J, with 11 bases between. The CDR3 sequence is 14 residues long. CDR1 and CDR2 (germline): MNHEY, SVGAGI. Sequencing was carried out using memory CD4+ T cells sorted from blood. The subset was: CD45RA-negative fraction. The clonotype comes from a man younger than 30 in good health. The chain has TRBV6-5 and TRBJ2-2, with D uncertain. The CDR3 sequence: CASIQRLNTGELFF. The CDR3 DNA is TGTGCCAGCATCCAGAGATTAAACACCGGGGAGCTGTTTTTT.